Shown below are 22 T cell receptor beta chains from a single sample sequenced in a study of preoperative IRX-2 immunotherapy in early breast cancer. Assay used: immunoSEQ multiplex PCR; TCRdb lists only in-frame clones, some missing. The table has approximately 44,000 clones, around 96% seen once. This sample's treatment: preoperative locoregional IRX-2 cytokine immunotherapy. The sample was tumor tissue, taken after IRX-2 immunotherapy. These receptors were collected from a human donor with breast cancer.

The chain recombines TRBV5-1 with TRBJ1-1; 8 nucleotides agree with TRBD1. The CDR3 has 15 residues. Trimming cost V 3 bases and J 5 bases; bases outside gene matches: 9. Per the germline V gene, CDR1 is SGHRS and CDR2 is YFSETQ. This chain's CDR3 is CASSSIQGVRTEAFF. In nucleotides, the CDR3 is TGCGCCAGCAGCTCGATACAGGGGGTGCGTACTGAAGCTTTCTTT. Using reference TRBV5-1 and TRBJ1-1 for the parts outside the CDR3, the full variable domain is KAGVTQTPRYLIKTRGQQVTLSCSPISGHRSVSWYQQTPGQGLQFLFEYFSETQRNKGNFPGRFSGRQFSNSRSEMNVSTLELGDSALYLCASSSIQGVRTEAFFGQGTRLTVV.

This clone was detected once. This sequence joins TRBV4-1 and TRBJ2-7; 8 bases are a match to TRBD2. Per the germline V gene, CDR1 is MGHRA and CDR2 is YSYEKL. The CDR3 loop spans 16 amino acids. J gave up 4 bases and V 3 bases, and 11 bases lay outside the gene matches. This CDR3 is CASSQAALAGLYEQYF. The CDR3 nucleotides read TGCGCCAGCAGCCAGGCCGCGCTAGCGGGTTTATACGAGCAGTACTTC.

This sequence joins TRBV7-9 and TRBJ2-5; TRBD2 aligns across 8 bases. The CDR3 runs 13 residues. Trimming cost V 4 bases and J 13 bases; bases outside gene matches: 11. The germline gives CDR1 SEHNR, CDR2 FQNEAQ (reference sequence). The CDR3 region has the DNA TGTGCCAGCAGCTCCGGACTAGCTAGCATCTGGTACTTC. Translated: CASSSGLASIWYF.

This clone appeared a single time. J is TRBJ2-3 and V is TRBV27, with 13 bases lining up with TRBD2. The germline V gene encodes CDR1 MNHEY and CDR2 SMNVEV (reference sequence). Trimming cost V 8 bases and J 5 bases; bases outside gene matches: 10. The CDR3 contains 16 residues. CDR3 loop: CASGLGLAGAVDTQYF. CDR3 coding DNA: TGTGCCAGCGGACTCGGACTAGCGGGGGCGGTAGATACGCAGTATTTT.

V usage is TRBV6-5 and J usage is TRBJ1-2, with 8 bases that match TRBD1. V was clipped by 2 bases and J by 0 bases; unmatched bases: 5. CDR3 size: 16 residues. Germline V gene lookup returns CDR1 MNHEY and CDR2 SVGAGI. The chain's CDR3 is CASSYGTGTTNYGYTF. The CDR3 region has the DNA TGTGCCAGCAGTTACGGGACAGGCACAACTAACTATGGCTACACCTTC.

The rearrangement uses TRBV29-1 and TRBJ2-1, with 7 bases fitting TRBD1. V was clipped by 4 bases and J by 5 bases; unmatched bases: 11. The CDR3 extends over 15 amino acids. Germline assignment: CDR1 SQVTM and CDR2 ANQGSEA. CDR3 sequence reads: CSVVPGGIFDNEQFF. The CDR3 DNA is TGCAGCGTTGTTCCAGGGGGTATCTTCGACAATGAGCAGTTCTTC.

CDR3 in DNA: TGTGCCACCAGCAGAGACACGACATATGGCTCCTATAATTCACCCCTCCACTTT. Protein: CATSRDTTYGSYNSPLHF. The chain recombines TRBV15 with TRBJ1-6; D is ambiguous. The germline CDR1 and CDR2 sequences are LNHNV and YYDKDF (reference sequence). Trimming removed 0 bases at V and 0 bases at J, with 12 bases between. The CDR3 contains 18 residues.

V is TRBV23-1 and J is TRBJ2-1; D not certain. TRBV23-1 is an ORF for which the function is uncertain. V dropped 2 bases and J dropped 9 bases, with 20 bases sitting between them. The CDR3 is 16 residues long. The CDR3 spells CASSQRPLVNGPEQFF. The CDR3 DNA reads as TGCGCCAGCAGTCAACGTCCCCTAGTGAACGGTCCTGAGCAGTTCTTC.

The genes are TRBV29-1 and TRBJ2-6; 7 positions agree with TRBD2. With 4 bases clipped from V and 4 bases from J, the junction kept 4 bases outside the gene matches. The germline CDR1 and CDR2 sequences are SQVTM and ANQGSEA. This CDR3 comprises 14 residues. CDR3 protein: CSVGSGIGANVLTF. The CDR3 DNA is TGCAGCGTTGGAAGCGGGATAGGGGCCAACGTCCTGACTTTC.

The V gene is TRBV6-6, the J gene TRBJ1-5; D is uncertain. Germline V gene lookup returns CDR1 MNHNY and CDR2 SVGAGI (reference sequence). The CDR3 runs 16 residues. The V gene lost 5 bases and the J gene lost 5 bases, with 19 bases spanning the gap. The CDR3: CASSSPSIAGDQPQHF. CDR3 DNA sequence: TGTGCCAGCAGTAGTCCGTCCATAGCCGGCGATCAGCCCCAGCATTTT.

V usage is TRBV14 and J usage is TRBJ2-2; the match to TRBD2 covers 11 bases. The trim removed 1 base at V and 6 bases at J, leaving 7 bases unmatched. The V gene's germline CDR1 is SGHDN and CDR2 FVKESK. This CDR3 contains 17 residues. Written as DNA, the CDR3 is TGTGCCAGCAGCCAAGGACTAGCGGGGATGGGGGCCGGGGAGCTGTTTTTT. Translation gives CASSQGLAGMGAGELFF.

The table lists this clone with a few counts. The chain links TRBV5-1 to TRBJ1-1; TRBD1 matches at 7 bases. V lost 4 bases to trimming and J lost 5 bases; unmatched junction nucleotides: 8. The CDR3 covers 14 residues. CDR1 and CDR2 (germline): SGHRS, YFSETQ. The CDR3 loop reads CASSRRTGRTEAFF. The CDR3 nucleotides read TGCGCCAGCAGCCGAAGGACAGGTAGGACTGAAGCTTTCTTT.

V is TRBV5-1 and J is TRBJ2-5, with D perhaps TRBD2 (6 bases). Germline V CDR1 and CDR2: SGHRS, YFSETQ. Between the trimmed V and J ends, which lost 3 bases and 4 bases, there was a span of 7 bases. CDR3 length equals 12 residues. CDR3 sequence reads: CASSSRGETQYF. Written as DNA, the CDR3 is TGCGCCAGCAGCTCGCGGGGAGAGACCCAGTACTTC.

This rearrangement joins TRBV15 to TRBJ2-3; D gene ambiguous. Trimming removed 4 bases at V and 4 bases at J, with 15 bases between. The germline CDR1 and CDR2 sequences are LNHNV and YYDKDF (reference sequence). CDR3 size: 15 residues. The CDR3 is CATSTRPHVPDTQYF. The CDR3 nucleotides are TGTGCCACCAGCACCAGGCCCCACGTCCCAGATACGCAGTATTTT.

The chain recombines TRBV6-6 with TRBJ2-2; D call uncertain. Germline V gene data show CDR1 as MNHNY and CDR2 as SVGAGI (reference sequence). This CDR3 contains 13 residues. V dropped 6 bases and J dropped 5 bases, with 10 bases sitting between them. CDR3: CASSIVGTGELFF. CDR3 nucleotides: TGTGCCAGCAGCATCGTCGGTACCGGGGAGCTGTTTTTT.

This sequence joins TRBV5-3 and TRBJ2-1, with 11 bases fitting TRBD1. TRBV5-3 is assigned to the ORF class and has an uncertain function. J was trimmed by 0 bases and V by 3 bases; bases with no gene match: 11. The CDR3 covers 19 residues. This CDR3 is CARSSTRTGGQSSYNEQFF. The CDR3, as DNA: TGTGCCAGAAGCTCTACACGGACAGGGGGCCAGAGCTCCTACAATGAGCAGTTCTTC.

This clone was seen once. The chain links TRBV10-3 to TRBJ1-2, with a possible D match to TRBD1 (5 bases). Per germline, CDR1 ENHRY and CDR2 SYGVKD. This CDR3 is 11 amino acids long. V was trimmed by 4 bases and J by 6 bases, leaving 6 bases between them. This chain's CDR3 is CAISVGDGYTF. In DNA, the CDR3 is TGTGCCATCAGTGTGGGGGATGGCTACACCTTC.

The chain carries TRBV29-1 and TRBJ2-5, with a weak D call TRBD2 (5 bases). The V gene lost 4 bases and the J gene lost 1 base, with 7 bases spanning the gap. Per the germline V gene, CDR1 is SQVTM and CDR2 is ANQGSEA. The CDR3 covers 12 residues. The CDR3 sequence is CSVGAGQETQYF. Written as DNA, the CDR3 is TGCAGCGTTGGGGCGGGCCAAGAGACCCAGTACTTC. The full variable domain, completed using reference TRBV29-1 and TRBJ2-5, is SAVISQKPSRDICQRGTSLTIQCQVDSQVTMMFWYRQQPGQSLTLIATANQGSEATYESGFVIDKFPISRPNLTFSTLTVSNMSPEDSSIYLCSVGAGQETQYFGPGTRLLVL.

V and J are TRBV9 and TRBJ1-1; 9 bases map to TRBD1. Germline-derived CDR1 and CDR2 are SGDLS and YYNGEE. This CDR3 is built from 14 residues. J lost 3 bases, V lost 3 bases, and 3 bases had no gene match. This CDR3 reads CASSETGGYTEAFF. The CDR3 DNA sequence: TGTGCCAGCAGCGAGACAGGGGGTTACACTGAAGCTTTCTTT.

This chain joins TRBV4-1 and TRBJ2-6; TRBD2 is a possible D gene (5 bases). Deletions cut 4 bases from V and 3 bases from J, with 16 bases between. Germline CDR1 MGHRA, CDR2 YSYEKL. The CDR3 has 17 residues. The CDR3 reads CASSRTGKGVGANVLTF. For the CDR3, the DNA is TGCGCCAGCAGCCGGACTGGGAAGGGAGTTGGGGCCAACGTCCTGACTTTC.

The genes are TRBV9 and TRBJ2-1; 11 bases agree with TRBD1. The CDR3 totals 16 residues. The V segment lost 0 bases and the J segment 3 bases; nucleotides outside the gene matches: 2. Germline V gives CDR1 SGDLS, CDR2 YYNGEE. CDR3 residues: CASSVDGTGGYNEQFF. The CDR3 DNA follows: TGTGCCAGCAGCGTAGACGGGACAGGGGGCTACAATGAGCAGTTCTTC. Variable domain in full (rest from reference TRBV9 and TRBJ2-1): DSGVTQTPKHLITATGQRVTLRCSPRSGDLSVYWYQQSLDQGLQFLIQYYNGEERAKGNILERFSAQQFPDLHSELNLSSLELGDSALYFCASSVDGTGGYNEQFFGPGTRLTVL.

CDR3 bases: TGTGCCAGCAGTGAGTCGGGCTCATACACCATATATTTT. It encodes CASSESGSYTIYF. The J gene is TRBJ1-3, the V gene TRBV25-1; no definite D call. V was pared by 3 bases and J by 8 bases, with 11 bases between. This CDR3 spans 13 amino acids. In germline, CDR1 is MGHDK, CDR2 SYGVNS. The whole variable domain, remainder taken from reference TRBV25-1 and TRBJ1-3, is EADIYQTPRYLVIGTGKKITLECSQTMGHDKMYWYQQDPGMELHLIHYSYGVNSTEKGDLSSESTVSRIRTEHFPLTLESARPSHTSQYLCASSESGSYTIYFGEGSWLTVV.